The source of this T cell receptor (beta chain) is a study of CD8+CD57+ T cells in acquired aplastic anemia. About the research overall: Average DNA yield from sorted CD4+ and CD8+ cells was roughly 3.1 ug.

Profiling that covered TCR beta VDJ and CDR3 relied on genomic DNA as its template. Each CDR3 protein is one row after TCRdb ran MiXCR on the reads. The sample yields 200,000 to 250,000 distinct CDR3 sequences, over 60% seen once. The germline CDR1 and CDR2 sequences are SNHLY and FYNNEI. V shed 8 bases and J 3 bases; nucleotides not matched to a gene: 5. The CDR3 runs 13 residues. This sequence joins TRBV2 and TRBJ2-7; 9 nucleotides align to TRBD2. Sample: sorted CD4+, CD8+, or CD8+CD57+ T cells (not recorded which) from PBMCs. This receptor was identified in a human donor in good health. The CDR3 sequence: CASGELAGYEQYF. The CDR3 bases are TGTGCCAGCGGCGAACTAGCGGGCTACGAGCAGTACTTC. Filled out from reference TRBV2 and TRBJ2-7, the complete variable domain reads EPEVTQTPSHQVTQMGQEVILRCVPISNHLYFYWYRQILGQKVEFLVSFYNNEISEKSEIFDDQFSVERPDGSNFTLKIRSTKLEDSAMYFCASGELAGYEQYFGPGTRLTVT.